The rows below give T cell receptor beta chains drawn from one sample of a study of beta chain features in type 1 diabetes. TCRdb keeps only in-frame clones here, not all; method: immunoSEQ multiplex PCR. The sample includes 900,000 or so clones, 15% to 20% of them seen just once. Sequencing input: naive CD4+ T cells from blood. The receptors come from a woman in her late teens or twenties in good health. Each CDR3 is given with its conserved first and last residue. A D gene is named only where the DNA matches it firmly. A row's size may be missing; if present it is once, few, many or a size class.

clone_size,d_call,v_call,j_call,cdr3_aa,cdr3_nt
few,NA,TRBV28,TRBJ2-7,CASSPGTLAGYEQYF,TGTGCCAGCAGTCCCGGGACCCTCGCGGGCTACGAGCAGTACTTC
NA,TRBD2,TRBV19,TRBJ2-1,CASSITSLAGGPGNEQFF,TGTGCCAGTAGTATTACCTCTCTAGCGGGAGGGCCGGGGAATGAGCAGTTCTTC
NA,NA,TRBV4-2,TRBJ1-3,CASSQGQGTGNTIYF,TGTGCCAGCAGCCAAGGGCAGGGCACTGGAAACACCATATATTTT
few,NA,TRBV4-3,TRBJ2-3,CASRREALSADTQYF,TGCGCCAGCAGGCGAGAGGCCCTTAGCGCAGATACGCAGTATTTT
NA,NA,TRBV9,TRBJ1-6,CASSVAAGNEPSPLHF,TGTGCCAGCAGCGTAGCAGCGGGCAACGAGCCTTCACCCCTCCACTTT
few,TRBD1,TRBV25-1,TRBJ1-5,CASSDSTGAWGAQHF,TGTGCCAGCAGTGATTCGACAGGGGCGTGGGGAGCCCAGCATTTT
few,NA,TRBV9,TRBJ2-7,CASSRTRLYEQYF,TGTGCCAGCAGCCGAACTAGACTCTACGAGCAGTACTTC
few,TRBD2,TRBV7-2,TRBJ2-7,CASSLGRSGTSYEQYF,TGTGCCAGCAGCTTAGGACGTAGCGGGACCTCCTACGAGCAGTACTTC
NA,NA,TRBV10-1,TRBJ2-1,CASSESLIVEQFF,TGCGCCAGCAGTGAGTCGTTGATTGTTGAGCAGTTCTTC
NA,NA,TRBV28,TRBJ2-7,CASSQLTGSYEQYF,TGTGCCAGCAGTCAACTGACAGGCTCCTACGAGCAGTACTTC
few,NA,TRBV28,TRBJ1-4,CASSRRTVGNEKLFF,TGTGCCAGCAGTCGTCGGACAGTGGGAAATGAAAAACTGTTTTTT
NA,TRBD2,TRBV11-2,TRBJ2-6,CASSPIGRGDPAGANVLTF,TGTGCCAGCAGTCCTATCGGGAGGGGCGACCCGGCGGGGGCCAACGTCCTGACTTTC
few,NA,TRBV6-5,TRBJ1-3,CASSYSTSSGNTIYF,TGTGCCAGCAGTTACTCGACTAGCTCTGGAAACACCATATATTTT